The source of this TCR beta chain is a study of cytomegalovirus exposure and HLA in healthy donors (dated by TCRdb to the late 2010s). The study in broad terms: An earlier analysis of 587 of the donors reported about 260 Gb of sequence data and 117 million unique TCR beta sequences obtained from 150 million to 200 million T cells. Rather than using new phenotypic data, the later analysis identified candidate immune exposures from TCR beta sequences and from how often those sequences occurred across donors. On average, 235,054 unique TCR beta nucleotide sequences were sequenced per donor among 398 genotyped donors of the cohort, with roughly 18% of those sequences being non-productive. A later analysis re-analyzed previously published TCR beta repertoires from roughly 600 donors and added high-resolution HLA genotyping to study TCR occurrence patterns. Typing coverage varied by locus: about 629-640 donors for A, B, C, DRB1 and DQB1; approximately 500 for DQA1; 600 to 610 for DPA1; roughly 470 for DPB1. Along with the approximately 700-subject first cohort, a separate validation cohort of approximately 110 different subjects was used. Among the 398 genotyped donors, around 81% belonged to the genetic ancestry cluster associated with self-reported Caucasian donors. All discovery cohort repertoires had been generated using a single sequencing platform. The study profiled the T cell repertoires of hundreds of subjects by immunosequencing and related them to cytomegalovirus serostatus. HLA typing covered class I and class II loci at four-digit resolution. An early release that covered roughly 600 HLA-typed donors contained around 300 gigabases of sequencing data and 65 million to 100 million unique TCR sequences. To decide whether each TCR beta V gene segment behaved as functional or pseudogenic, an earlier analysis of 587 of the donors relied on high-throughput TCR beta sequencing. The study aimed to test whether signatures of past pathogen exposure could be identified by cataloging public T cell receptors. Genome-wide SNP genotypes for about 55% of the roughly 670 donors were used in a later genetic analysis, which treated that subset as a discovery cohort. A handful of DR-DQ haplotypes were handled as single units for association and clustering because linkage in the cohort was strong. Donor age, sex, ethnicity and CMV serostatus were compiled alongside the repertoire data. High-throughput TCR immunosequencing, statistical association of individual TCRs with disease status, and machine learning were combined to predict cytomegalovirus infection status.

The germline V gene encodes CDR1 SGHTA and CDR2 FQGNSA. The CDR3, cysteine through phenylalanine, is 12 amino acids long. CDR3 DNA only is kept here, 36 bases in frame from base 1. V loses 5 bases of germline sequence and J loses 7 bases, and the interval between the two ends is 11 bases. Libraries were built with the immunoSEQ multiplex PCR assay. A mixture of 60 forward primers for TCR Vbeta segments and 13 reverse primers for TCR Jbeta segments was used in the multiplex PCR. The CDR3 region of rearranged TCR beta genes was amplified from genomic DNA by a multiplex PCR assay. On the Illumina HiSeq System, the amplified TCR beta libraries were sequenced as 87-base-pair reads. The study's own analysis went as follows. A later analysis tallied 70 million to 100 million unique TCR beta chains across the 550 to 850 repertoires, and about 10 million of those chains were shared by two or more donors. Raw reads were error-corrected and collapsed into unique sequences with a nearest-neighbor algorithm that merged closely related sequences to remove PCR and sequencing errors. CDR3 sequences were aligned to IMGT reference sequences to assign V, D and J gene segments. Each retained sequence needed at least a six-nucleotide match to both a V gene segment and a J gene segment. A rearrangement was called productive if the CDR3 had no stop codons and remained in frame with V and J, and every other rearrangement was called non-productive. CDR3 was defined according to IMGT convention as the region running from the second conserved V-encoded cysteine to the conserved J-encoded phenylalanine. In an earlier analysis of around 640 of the donors, sequences lacking an unambiguous match to a single V gene segment were excluded. An earlier analysis of over 450 of the donors classified V segments as functional when productive rearrangements were above 56.7% and as segregating when the standard deviation between donors was above 5%. To diagnose cytomegalovirus status from the catalog of TCR beta chain sequences, a statistical classification framework was built. In a later analysis, V and J genes were assigned by comparing TCR nucleotide sequences against IMGT/GENE-DB human TR gene sequences. A later analysis assigned CDR3 sequences and most-parsimonious VDJ recombination scenarios with the TCRdist pipeline. In a later analysis, each TCR beta chain was defined by its CDR3 amino acid sequence together with its V-gene family, and reads without a unique V-gene family were excluded. As a way to deal with suspected cross-contamination and a sequencing artifact, a later analysis dropped roughly 620 nucleotide sequences that were highly shared and had low generation probability. For each public chain, a later analysis derived a clonal expansion index from normalized ranks of inferred template counts within each repertoire. In a later analysis, generation probabilities were computed with a VDJ recombination model fitted to out-of-frame rearrangements, and the resulting probabilities were checked against IGoR. In a later analysis, TCR-TCR, TCR-HLA and TCR-CMV co-occurrence was scored with hypergeometric tests, and a repertoire-size bias correction was applied to TCR pairs. To estimate false discovery rates, a later analysis permuted the HLA or CMV assignments 20 times. In a later analysis, co-occurring TCRs were grouped with DBSCAN, and TCRdist sequence similarity was added when clustering was performed within HLA-allele-positive subsets. Repertoires with fewer than 30,000 or more than 120,000 public chains were left out of co-occurrence clustering, as were about 5 repertoires with anomalous nucleotide sharing. Sourced from immuneACCESS, this table was stored by TCRdb with only in-frame sequences that have V and J called. A share of the clones is absent; for the studies checked, an unresolved V gene accounts for under half, and the remainder has no known explanation. The V and J calls and the clone size are those of that table, but D and trimming were determined from the DNA. The sample includes roughly 100,000 clones, with over 60% observed a single time. Of the sample, 8.5% to 10% is held by the ten largest clones.

What the research found in general, with its limitations: In an earlier analysis of approximately 590 of the donors, most TCR beta V segments appeared in productive rearrangements about 90% or about 30% of the time, broadly matching IMGT annotations. Specific HLA alleles were associated with 15,000 to 20,000 TCR beta sequences at a false discovery rate of 0.05 in a later analysis. Immune exposure information for the cohort was limited to CMV serostatus. V-gene and J-gene trimming of TCR beta chains was associated with a missense DCLRE1C variant in a later genetic analysis, and the association was replicated in an independent cohort. In a later analysis, HLA-associated TCR beta chains showed more clonal expansion and lower generation probabilities than non-associated chains that were equally common. According to a later analysis, parvovirus B19, influenza, CMV and Epstein-Barr virus appeared linked to several top co-occurrence clusters. The classifier was reported to diagnose cytomegalovirus status with high specificity and sensitivity in both the original and validation cohorts. Assigning TCR associations to individual alleles was difficult when HLA alleles, especially DR and DQ, strongly co-occurred. Some IMGT-functional V segments, including TRBV6-2 and TRBV6-3, could not be distinguished by the 87-base-pair reads and were therefore excluded. Because counts were too low, about 17 rarely observed V segments, including chromosome 9 orphons, were excluded from the earlier analysis of some 590 of the donors. A further reported finding was that TCR beta sequences accurately predicted the HLA-A and HLA-B alleles for most subjects in the first cohort. The cohort was sequenced for TCR beta chains only, and without alpha or paired-chain data the features that could be detected were limited. The sequencing pipeline was judged likely to have produced a cluster of highly shared sequence variants as a technical artifact. According to a later analysis, TCR association rates differed among HLA loci, with DRB1 alleles showing the most associated TCRs and HLA-C alleles showing the fewest. Linkage disequilibrium might explain the correlated functional status among segregating V segments, but an unknown experimental factor could not be excluded. Because HLA typing was unavailable for some donors at each locus, only the typed subset was used in association tests. According to the authors, the approach could potentially be generalized to other disease states and immunological phenotypes. Across donors, most TCR sequences were observed very rarely, whereas some public TCRs were present in many individuals. According to a later genetic analysis, donors in an Asian-associated ancestry cluster had fewer N-insertions in productive TCRs than the roughly 700-donor mean. Three of the identified cytomegalovirus-associated TCR beta chains were confirmed in vitro to be specific for cytomegalovirus antigens. Most CMV-associated TCR beta chains appeared to be HLA-restricted in a later analysis, and the HLA associations seemed to be driven largely by CMV exposure. In the study, 150 to 200 TCR beta chains were listed as associated with cytomegalovirus. Presence/absence analyses assumed roughly uniform sequencing depth across donors, an assumption that may not hold.

Notes on this clone: This receptor's antigen is unknown. No base-level quality is on record; no much larger clone is a single base apart.

The cohort comprised hundreds of healthy bone marrow donors. Cohort members were all nominally healthy when sampled, although unrecorded immune exposures were likely present. The donor tested CMV seropositive and was one of the 289 seropositive cohort members. A peripheral blood sample was collected from each donor, and TCR beta sequencing was performed on peripheral blood mononuclear cells. Genomic DNA extraction from the blood cell samples was performed with the Qiagen DNeasy Blood Extraction Kit. The clonotype was recovered from a male donor in good health and CMV-seropositive. The chain joins TRBV7-2 to TRBJ1-2; a weak D assignment points to TRBD1 (6 bases agree). The sample taken for sequencing was PBMCs. The nucleotide sequence reads TGTGCCAGCAGCCACGGGACAACTGGCTACACCTTC. It translates to CASSHGTTGYTF. This CDR3, with the reference TRBV7-2 and TRBJ1-2 proteins standing in past its ends, gives the full variable domain GAGVSQSPSNKVTEKGKDVELRCDPISGHTALYWYRQSLGQGLEFLIYFQGNSAPDKSGLPSDRFSAERTGGSVSTLTIQRTQQEDSAVYLCASSHGTTGYTFGSGTRLTVV.